The source of this T cell receptor (beta chain) is a study of T cells after yellow fever vaccination. At least ten counts were recorded for this clonotype. Its antigen is undetermined. Conversion of TCR transcripts into cDNA relied on 5'RACE template switching, which added a universal primer site and UMIs. TCRdb redid the calling of the 5' RACE reads with MiXCR, one entry per CDR3 protein. This table holds about 310,000 distinct CDR3 sequences, 3% to 4.5% found once. Germline CDR1 SGHRS, CDR2 YFSETQ. This CDR3 is 14 amino acids long. V lost 7 bases and J 1 base, leaving 14 bases between the germline ends. Study-wide points: The booster saw the reappearance of most primary-vaccination clones (approximately 97% CD4, almost 90% CD8). A weaker but faster secondary response was observed, peaking on day 5 versus 15.

The chain links TRBV5-1 to TRBJ1-1, with TRBD1 as a possible D gene (5 bases). The source material was PBMCs, sampled on the day of the yellow fever booster vaccination. The source of this sequence is a man younger than 35 who received the YFV17D yellow fever vaccine. CDR3 in DNA: TGCGCCAGCGGAAAAACAGGACAGAACACTGAAGCTTTCTTT. Translating it yields CASGKTGQNTEAFF.